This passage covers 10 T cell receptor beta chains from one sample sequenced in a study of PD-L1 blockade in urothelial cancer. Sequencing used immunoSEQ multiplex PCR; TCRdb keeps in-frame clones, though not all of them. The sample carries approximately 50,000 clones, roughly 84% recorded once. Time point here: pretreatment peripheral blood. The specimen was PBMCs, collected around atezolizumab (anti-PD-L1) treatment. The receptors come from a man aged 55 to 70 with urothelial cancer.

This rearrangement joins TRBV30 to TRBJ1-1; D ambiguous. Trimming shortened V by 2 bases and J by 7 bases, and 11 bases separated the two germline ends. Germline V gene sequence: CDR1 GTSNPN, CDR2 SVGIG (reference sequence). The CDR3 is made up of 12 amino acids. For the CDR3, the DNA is TGTGCCTGGAGTTTCTTTTCCGGTGAAGCTTTCTTT. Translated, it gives CAWSFFSGEAFF.

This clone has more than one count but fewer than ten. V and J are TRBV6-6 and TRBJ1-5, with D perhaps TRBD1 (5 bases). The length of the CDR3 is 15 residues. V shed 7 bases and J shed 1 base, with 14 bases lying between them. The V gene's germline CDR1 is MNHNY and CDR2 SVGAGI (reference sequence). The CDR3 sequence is CASTAGHTSNQPQHF. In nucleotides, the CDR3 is TGTGCCAGCACCGCCGGACACACAAGCAATCAGCCCCAGCATTTT.

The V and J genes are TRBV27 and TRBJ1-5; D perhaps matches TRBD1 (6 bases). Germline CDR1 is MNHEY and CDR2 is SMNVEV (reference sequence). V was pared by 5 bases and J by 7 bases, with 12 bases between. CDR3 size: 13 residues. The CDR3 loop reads CASSIIRGQPQHF. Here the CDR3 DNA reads TGTGCCAGCAGTATAATCAGGGGACAGCCCCAGCATTTT.

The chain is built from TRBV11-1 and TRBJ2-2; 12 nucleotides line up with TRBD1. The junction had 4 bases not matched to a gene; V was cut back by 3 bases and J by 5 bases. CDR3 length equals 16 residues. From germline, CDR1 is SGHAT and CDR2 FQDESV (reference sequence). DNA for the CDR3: TGTGCCAGCAGCTTGGGACAGGGGGCTGCGACCGGGGAGCTGTTTTTT. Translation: CASSLGQGAATGELFF.

CDR3 amino acids: CAWSVRGVSAEAFF. The CDR3 DNA follows: TGTGCCTGGAGTGTACGGGGAGTTTCCGCTGAAGCTTTCTTT. The chain joins TRBV30 to TRBJ1-1; D not resolved. Germline V gene lookup returns CDR1 GTSNPN and CDR2 SVGIG (reference sequence). Trimming stripped 0 bases from V and 6 bases from J, with 14 bases between. The CDR3 is 14 amino acids.

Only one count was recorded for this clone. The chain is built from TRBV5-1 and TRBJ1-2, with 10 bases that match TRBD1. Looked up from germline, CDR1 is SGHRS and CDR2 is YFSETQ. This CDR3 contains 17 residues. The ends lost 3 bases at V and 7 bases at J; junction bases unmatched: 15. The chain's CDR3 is CASSWDNGQGGAGGYTF. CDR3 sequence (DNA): TGCGCCAGCAGCTGGGATAATGGACAGGGGGGAGCTGGTGGCTACACCTTC.

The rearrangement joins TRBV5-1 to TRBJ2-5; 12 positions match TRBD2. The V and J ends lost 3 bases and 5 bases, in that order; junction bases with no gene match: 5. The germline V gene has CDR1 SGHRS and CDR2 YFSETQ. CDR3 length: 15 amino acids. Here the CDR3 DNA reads TGCGCCAGCAGCTCCTCCGGGACTAGCGGGGAGACCCAGTACTTC. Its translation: CASSSSGTSGETQYF. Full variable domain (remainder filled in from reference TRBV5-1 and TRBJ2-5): KAGVTQTPRYLIKTRGQQVTLSCSPISGHRSVSWYQQTPGQGLQFLFEYFSETQRNKGNFPGRFSGRQFSNSRSEMNVSTLELGDSALYLCASSSSGTSGETQYFGPGTRLLVL.

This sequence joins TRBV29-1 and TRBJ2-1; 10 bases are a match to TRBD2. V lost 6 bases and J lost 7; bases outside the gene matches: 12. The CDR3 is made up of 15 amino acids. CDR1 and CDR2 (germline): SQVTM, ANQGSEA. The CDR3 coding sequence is TGCAGCGTCCCATCCCTAGCGGGAGTATCAAATGAGCAGTTCTTC. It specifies CSVPSLAGVSNEQFF.

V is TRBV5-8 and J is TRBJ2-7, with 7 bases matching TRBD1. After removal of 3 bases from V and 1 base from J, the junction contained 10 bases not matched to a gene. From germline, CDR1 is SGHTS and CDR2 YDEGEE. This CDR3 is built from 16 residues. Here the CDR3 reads CASSSAGDSQSYEQYF. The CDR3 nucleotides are TGTGCCAGCAGCTCAGCAGGGGACAGCCAGTCCTACGAGCAGTACTTC.

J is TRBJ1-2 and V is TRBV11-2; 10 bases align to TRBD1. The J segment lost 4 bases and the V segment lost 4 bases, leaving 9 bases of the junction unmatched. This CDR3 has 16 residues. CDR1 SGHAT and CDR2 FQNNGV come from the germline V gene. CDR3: CASSSNRDRGFYGYTF. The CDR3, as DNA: TGTGCCAGCAGCTCGAACCGGGACAGGGGCTTCTATGGCTACACCTTC.